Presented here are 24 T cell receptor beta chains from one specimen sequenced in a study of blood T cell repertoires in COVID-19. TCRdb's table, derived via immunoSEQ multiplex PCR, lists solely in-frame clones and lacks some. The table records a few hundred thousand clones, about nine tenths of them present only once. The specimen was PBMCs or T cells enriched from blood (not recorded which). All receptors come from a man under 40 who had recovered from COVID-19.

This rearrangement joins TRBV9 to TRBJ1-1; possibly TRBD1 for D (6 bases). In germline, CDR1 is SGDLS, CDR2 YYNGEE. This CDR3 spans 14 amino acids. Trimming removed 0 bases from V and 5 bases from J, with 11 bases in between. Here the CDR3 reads CASSVGGRGTEAFF. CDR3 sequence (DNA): TGTGCCAGCAGCGTAGGGGGGCGAGGAACTGAAGCTTTCTTT.

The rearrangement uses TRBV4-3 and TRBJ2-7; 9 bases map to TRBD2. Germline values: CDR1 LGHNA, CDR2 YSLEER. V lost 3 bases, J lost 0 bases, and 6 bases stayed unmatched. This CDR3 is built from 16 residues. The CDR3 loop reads CASSQDMTSGSYEQYF. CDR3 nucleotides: TGCGCCAGCAGCCAGGACATGACTAGCGGCTCCTACGAGCAGTACTTC.

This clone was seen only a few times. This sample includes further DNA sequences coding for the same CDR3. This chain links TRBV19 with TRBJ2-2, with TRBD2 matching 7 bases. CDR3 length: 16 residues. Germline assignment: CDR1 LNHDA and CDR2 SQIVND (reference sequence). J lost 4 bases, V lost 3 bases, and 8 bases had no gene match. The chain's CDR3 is CASSIPGGGPTGELFF. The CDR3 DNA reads TGTGCCAGTAGTATTCCGGGGGGAGGGCCCACCGGGGAGCTGTTTTTT.

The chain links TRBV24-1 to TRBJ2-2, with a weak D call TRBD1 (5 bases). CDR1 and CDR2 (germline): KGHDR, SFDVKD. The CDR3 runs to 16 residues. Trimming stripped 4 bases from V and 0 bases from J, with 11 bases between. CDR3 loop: CATSDPRAPNTGELFF. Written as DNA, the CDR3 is TGTGCCACCAGTGACCCCAGGGCCCCGAACACCGGGGAGCTGTTTTTT.

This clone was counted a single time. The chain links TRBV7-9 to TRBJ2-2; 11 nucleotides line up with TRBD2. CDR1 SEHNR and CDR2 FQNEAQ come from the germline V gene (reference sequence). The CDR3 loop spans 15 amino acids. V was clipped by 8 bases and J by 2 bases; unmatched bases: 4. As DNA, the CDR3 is TGTGCCAGCCGACTAGCGGGGACTAACACCGGGGAGCTGTTTTTT. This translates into CASRLAGTNTGELFF.

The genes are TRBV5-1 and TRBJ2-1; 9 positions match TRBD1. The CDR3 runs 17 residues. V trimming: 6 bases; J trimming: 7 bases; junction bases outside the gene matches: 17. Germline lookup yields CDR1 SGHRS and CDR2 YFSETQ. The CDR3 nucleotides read TGCGCCAGCAAGTTCCAGAAACCGGGACAGGGTAGGAATGAGCAGTTCTTC. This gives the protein CASKFQKPGQGRNEQFF.

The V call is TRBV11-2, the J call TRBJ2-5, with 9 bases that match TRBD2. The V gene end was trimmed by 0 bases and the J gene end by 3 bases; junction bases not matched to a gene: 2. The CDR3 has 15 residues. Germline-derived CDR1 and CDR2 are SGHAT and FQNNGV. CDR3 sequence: CASSLDVAGEETQYF. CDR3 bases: TGTGCCAGCAGCTTAGACGTAGCGGGAGAAGAGACCCAGTACTTC. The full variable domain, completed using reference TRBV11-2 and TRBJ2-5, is EAGVAQSPRYKIIEKRQSVAFWCNPISGHATLYWYQQILGQGPKLLIQFQNNGVVDDSQLPKDRFSAERLKGVDSTLKIQPAKLEDSAVYLCASSLDVAGEETQYFGPGTRLLVL.

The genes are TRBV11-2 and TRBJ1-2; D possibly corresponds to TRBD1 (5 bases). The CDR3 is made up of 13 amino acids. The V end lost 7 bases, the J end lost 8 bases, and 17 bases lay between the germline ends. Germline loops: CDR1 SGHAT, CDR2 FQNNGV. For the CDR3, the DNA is TGTGCCAGCACCCAAATCCAGGGCGACGGCTACACCTTC. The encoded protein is CASTQIQGDGYTF.

The CDR3 region has the DNA TGTGCCAGCAGTCTCCCGGGACAGGGGATCCTCGGCAATCAGCCCCAGCATTTT. Its translation is CASSLPGQGILGNQPQHF. V and J are TRBV28 and TRBJ1-5, with 10 bases that match TRBD1. V lost 5 bases and J lost 2; bases outside the gene matches: 12. This CDR3 is built from 18 residues. Germline assignment: CDR1 MDHEN and CDR2 SYDVKM.

The CDR3 here is CASSKHRLAGGTGELFF. The CDR3 region has the DNA TGTGCCAGCAGTAAACACCGACTAGCGGGAGGGACCGGGGAGCTGTTTTTT. The chain couples TRBV28 to TRBJ2-2, with 14 nucleotides matching TRBD2. With V trimmed by 5 bases and J by 5 bases, 7 bases remained unmatched. Per the germline V gene, CDR1 is MDHEN and CDR2 is SYDVKM. The CDR3 runs 17 residues.

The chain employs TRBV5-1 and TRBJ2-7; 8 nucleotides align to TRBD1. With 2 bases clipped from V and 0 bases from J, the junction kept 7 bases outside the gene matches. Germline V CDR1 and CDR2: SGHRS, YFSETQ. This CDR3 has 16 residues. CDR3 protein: CASSLATGALSYEQYF. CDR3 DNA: TGCGCCAGCAGCTTAGCGACAGGGGCCCTCTCCTACGAGCAGTACTTC.

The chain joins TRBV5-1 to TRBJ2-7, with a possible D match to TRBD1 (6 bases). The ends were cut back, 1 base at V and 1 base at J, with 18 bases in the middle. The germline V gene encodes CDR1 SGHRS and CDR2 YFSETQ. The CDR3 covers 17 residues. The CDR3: CASSLILKSGASYEQYF. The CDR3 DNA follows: TGCGCCAGCAGCTTGATCCTTAAGTCAGGGGCATCCTACGAGCAGTACTTC.

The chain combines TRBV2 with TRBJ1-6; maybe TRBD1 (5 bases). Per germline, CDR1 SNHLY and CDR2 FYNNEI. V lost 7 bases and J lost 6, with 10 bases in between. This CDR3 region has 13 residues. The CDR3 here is CASKGHPNSPLHF. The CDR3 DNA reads TGTGCCAGCAAAGGACATCCTAATTCACCCCTCCACTTT. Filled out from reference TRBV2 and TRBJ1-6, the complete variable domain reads EPEVTQTPSHQVTQMGQEVILRCVPISNHLYFYWYRQILGQKVEFLVSFYNNEISEKSEIFDDQFSVERPDGSNFTLKIRSTKLEDSAMYFCASKGHPNSPLHFGNGTRLTVT.

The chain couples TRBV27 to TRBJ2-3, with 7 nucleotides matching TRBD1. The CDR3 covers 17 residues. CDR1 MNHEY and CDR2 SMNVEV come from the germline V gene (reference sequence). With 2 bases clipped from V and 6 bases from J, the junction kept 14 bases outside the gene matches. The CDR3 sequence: CASSLIRPEGAGDTQYF. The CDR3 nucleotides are TGTGCCAGCAGTTTAATCCGCCCTGAGGGGGCAGGGGATACGCAGTATTTT.

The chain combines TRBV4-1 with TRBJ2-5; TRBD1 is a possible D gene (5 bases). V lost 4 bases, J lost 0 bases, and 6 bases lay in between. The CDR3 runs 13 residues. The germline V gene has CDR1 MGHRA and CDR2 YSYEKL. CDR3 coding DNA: TGCGCCAGCAGCCCGGACAACCAAGAGACCCAGTACTTC. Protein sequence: CASSPDNQETQYF.

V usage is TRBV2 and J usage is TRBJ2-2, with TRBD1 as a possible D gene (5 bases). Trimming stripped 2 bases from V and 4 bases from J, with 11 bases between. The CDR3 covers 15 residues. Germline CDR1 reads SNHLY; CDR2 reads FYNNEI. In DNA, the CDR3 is TGTGCCAGCAGTGAATTGGGGCAGATCACCGGGGAGCTGTTTTTT. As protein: CASSELGQITGELFF.

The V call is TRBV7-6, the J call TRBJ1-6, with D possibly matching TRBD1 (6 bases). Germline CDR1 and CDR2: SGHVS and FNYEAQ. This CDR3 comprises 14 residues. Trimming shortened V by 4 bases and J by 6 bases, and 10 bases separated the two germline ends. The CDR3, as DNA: TGTGCCAGCAGCTCGGACAGTGTTAATTCACCCCTCCACTTT. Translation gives CASSSDSVNSPLHF.

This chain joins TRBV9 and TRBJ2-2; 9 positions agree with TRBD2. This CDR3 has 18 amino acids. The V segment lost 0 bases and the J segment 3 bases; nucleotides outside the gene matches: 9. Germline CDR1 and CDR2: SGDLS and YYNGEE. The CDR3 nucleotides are TGTGCCAGCAGCGTAGACCCTAGGCGGGGGGGCCACACCGGGGAGCTGTTTTTT. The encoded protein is CASSVDPRRGGHTGELFF.

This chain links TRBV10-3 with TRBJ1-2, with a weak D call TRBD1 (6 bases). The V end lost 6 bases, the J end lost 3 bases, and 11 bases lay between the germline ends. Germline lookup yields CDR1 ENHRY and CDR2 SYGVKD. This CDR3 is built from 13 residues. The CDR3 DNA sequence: TGTGCCATCAGGGGACAAGCCGACTATGGCTACACCTTC. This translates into CAIRGQADYGYTF.

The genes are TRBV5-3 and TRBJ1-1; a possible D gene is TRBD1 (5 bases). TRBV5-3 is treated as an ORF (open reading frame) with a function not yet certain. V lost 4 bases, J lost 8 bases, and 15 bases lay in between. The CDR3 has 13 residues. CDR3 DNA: TGTGCCAGAAGCACACTCGGGGGACCCGAAGCTTTCTTT. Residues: CARSTLGGPEAFF.

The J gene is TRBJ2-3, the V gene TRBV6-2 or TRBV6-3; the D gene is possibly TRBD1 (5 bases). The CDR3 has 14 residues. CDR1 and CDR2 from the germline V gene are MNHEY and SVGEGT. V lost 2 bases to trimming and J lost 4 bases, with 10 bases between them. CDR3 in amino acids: CASSYSRGADTQYF. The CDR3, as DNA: TGTGCCAGCAGTTACAGTAGGGGCGCAGATACGCAGTATTTT.

The CDR3 coding sequence is TGTGCCATCAGCGGGGACAGCTCCTACGAGCAGTACTTC. Protein: CAISGDSSYEQYF. The V call is TRBV10-3, the J call TRBJ2-7; 7 positions match TRBD1. There are 13 residues in the CDR3. Germline CDR1 reads ENHRY; CDR2 reads SYGVKD. V lost 6 bases and J lost 0; bases outside the gene matches: 2.

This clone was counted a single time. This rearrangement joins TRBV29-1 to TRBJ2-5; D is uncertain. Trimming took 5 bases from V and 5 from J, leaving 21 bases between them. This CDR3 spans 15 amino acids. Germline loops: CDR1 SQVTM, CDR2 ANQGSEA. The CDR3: CSVTEVTLRPETQYF. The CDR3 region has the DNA TGCAGCGTTACCGAAGTAACATTACGCCCGGAGACCCAGTACTTC. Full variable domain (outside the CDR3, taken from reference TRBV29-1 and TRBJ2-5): SAVISQKPSRDICQRGTSLTIQCQVDSQVTMMFWYRQQPGQSLTLIATANQGSEATYESGFVIDKFPISRPNLTFSTLTVSNMSPEDSSIYLCSVTEVTLRPETQYFGPGTRLLVL.

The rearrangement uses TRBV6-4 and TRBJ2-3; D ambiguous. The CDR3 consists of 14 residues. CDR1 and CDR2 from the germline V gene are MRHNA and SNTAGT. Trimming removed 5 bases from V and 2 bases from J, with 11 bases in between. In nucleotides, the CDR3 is TGTGCCAGCAGTAGAACAGCATCCACAGATACGCAGTATTTT. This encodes CASSRTASTDTQYF.